Listed here is a single T cell receptor beta chain. The target antigen is unknown. This sample was included in a study of long-term antiretroviral therapy in people with HIV. General study results and limits: ART adherence, viral resistance and therapy changes were not recorded. Clonotypes expanded prior to ART showed repertoire dominance at all sampled time points. Versus controls, repertoires in people with HIV had narrower CDR3 length ranges.

Germline values: CDR1 MNHNS, CDR2 SASEGT. V was clipped by 4 bases and J by 6 bases; unmatched bases: 8. The CDR3 sequence is 15 residues long. At survey level, the immunoSEQ assay was run in its v3.0 version. Sequencing was intended to reach 40,000-50,000 T-cell genomes per sample. Profiled with immunoSEQ multiplex PCR; TCRdb holds only in-frame clones, not every one. The table records approximately 10,000 clones, about 80% of them present only once. V usage is TRBV6-1 and J usage is TRBJ2-2; 7 positions match TRBD2. Sample: unsorted PBMCs, taken at the start of antiretroviral therapy, before treatment. The receptor was isolated from a man aged 25 to 40 with HIV. The CDR3 coding sequence is TGTGCCAGCAGTGCGCGAACTAGCGCCCCCGGGGAGCTGTTTTTT. Translating gives CASSARTSAPGELFF.